One TCR beta chain is described in this entry. This entry belongs to a study of T cell changes during pregnancy in multiple sclerosis. This CDR3 contains 13 residues. V lost 2 bases and J lost 2, with 8 bases in between. CDR1 is SGHRS and CDR2 is YFSETQ in the germline V gene. Sequenced by immunoSEQ multiplex PCR; TCRdb stores in-frame clones only, minus some. The sample lists over 60,000 clones; 91% were seen once. The sequence derives from a female donor in good health, enrolled as a control in a pregnancy study. Material: peripheral blood, obtained in the third trimester of pregnancy. The chain carries TRBV5-1 and TRBJ2-7; D not resolved. The DNA for the CDR3 is TGCGCCAGCAGCTTCGGGTTGACCTACGAGCAGTACTTC. It codes for CASSFGLTYEQYF.